One and the same sample provided the 8 T cell receptor beta chains below, sequenced in a study of identical twins. One entry per CDR3 protein, called by TCRdb with MiXCR from the 5' RACE reads. Counted here are 690,000 or so distinct CDR3 sequences, under 9% occurring once; the ten biggest clones make up approximately 0.94%. The same data also contributed to another study, on yellow fever vaccine responses in identical twins.

The source material was PBMCs. These receptors originate from a woman aged 18-30 years in good health.

The genes are TRBV7-6 and TRBJ2-6; the match to TRBD1 covers 7 bases. The CDR3 totals 17 residues. The germline gives CDR1 SGHVS, CDR2 FNYEAQ. The trim removed 5 bases at V and 0 bases at J, leaving 7 bases unmatched. This chain's CDR3 is CASSHRGQLSGANVLTF. In nucleotides, the CDR3 is TGTGCCAGCAGCCACCGGGGACAGCTCTCTGGGGCCAACGTCCTGACTTTC.

This clonotype was found many times. V gene TRBV7-2 combines with J gene TRBJ1-1; a weak D match, TRBD1 (5 bases). CDR3 length: 15 amino acids. Trimming took off 6 bases at V and 1 base at J, with 15 bases between the two ends. Germline-derived CDR1 and CDR2 are SGHTA and FQGNSA. The DNA for the CDR3 is TGTGCCAGCAGTTTAAAACATACAGGGAACACTGAAGCTTTCTTT. Protein: CASSLKHTGNTEAFF.

This chain joins TRBV5-6 and TRBJ2-1; TRBD2 matches at 9 bases. This CDR3 comprises 17 residues. Germline loops: CDR1 SGHDT, CDR2 YYEEEE. The junction had 17 bases not matched to a gene; V was cut back by 4 bases and J by 9 bases. CDR3 region: CASSLGGGGARVPEQFF. CDR3 bases: TGTGCCAGCAGCCTTGGCGGCGGGGGGGCCAGGGTGCCTGAGCAGTTCTTC.

The genes are TRBV6-5 and TRBJ2-2; no reliable D call. V lost 1 base and J lost 6, with 6 bases in between. CDR1 is MNHEY, CDR2 SVGAGI, per germline. CDR3 length: 13 residues. The CDR3 nucleotides read TGTGCCAGCAGTTACTATGAGTCCGGGGAGCTGTTTTTT. Encoded protein: CASSYYESGELFF.

The gene calls are TRBV28 and TRBJ2-4; D gene uncertain. Germline V gives CDR1 MDHEN, CDR2 SYDVKM. The CDR3 spans 16 residues. The V end was cut by 1 base, the J end by 0 bases, with 10 bases between. CDR3 coding DNA: TGTGCCAGCAGTTTATTTTTCCGGATAGCCAAAAACATTCAGTACTTC. Translated: CASSLFFRIAKNIQYF. The full variable domain, with the rest looked up from reference TRBV28 and TRBJ2-4, is DVKVTQSSRYLVKRTGEKVFLECVQDMDHENMFWYRQDPGLGLRLIYFSYDVKMKEKGDIPEGYSVSREKKERFSLILESASTNQTSMYLCASSLFFRIAKNIQYFGAGTRLSVL.

Here the CDR3 reads CASRGTSGRFKVYEQYF. In DNA form, the CDR3 reads TGTGCCAGCAGGGGGACTAGCGGGAGGTTTAAGGTCTACGAGCAGTACTTC. The rearrangement uses TRBV2 and TRBJ2-7; 15 bases fit TRBD2. J was trimmed by 3 bases and V by 6 bases; bases with no gene match: 9. CDR3 length: 17 residues. Germline CDR1 SNHLY, CDR2 FYNNEI.

This clonotype was recorded a few times. The V call is TRBV9, the J call TRBJ2-7, with D tentatively TRBD1 (6 bases). This CDR3 contains 14 residues. Germline CDR1 reads SGDLS; CDR2 reads YYNGEE. Between the trimmed V and J ends, which lost 3 bases and 3 bases, there was a span of 13 bases. CDR3 nucleotide sequence: TGTGCCAGCAGCGCCACAGGGACACTCTACGAGCAGTACTTC. As protein: CASSATGTLYEQYF.

This clonotype appeared a few times. The chain has TRBV15 and TRBJ2-5, with unresolved D. Per the germline V gene, CDR1 is LNHNV and CDR2 is YYDKDF (reference sequence). The CDR3 length is 16 residues. Trimming removed 2 bases from V and 2 bases from J, with 15 bases in between. CDR3 sequence: CATSRQLTVEQETQYF. In DNA, the CDR3 is TGTGCCACCAGCAGACAGCTTACCGTGGAGCAAGAGACCCAGTACTTC.